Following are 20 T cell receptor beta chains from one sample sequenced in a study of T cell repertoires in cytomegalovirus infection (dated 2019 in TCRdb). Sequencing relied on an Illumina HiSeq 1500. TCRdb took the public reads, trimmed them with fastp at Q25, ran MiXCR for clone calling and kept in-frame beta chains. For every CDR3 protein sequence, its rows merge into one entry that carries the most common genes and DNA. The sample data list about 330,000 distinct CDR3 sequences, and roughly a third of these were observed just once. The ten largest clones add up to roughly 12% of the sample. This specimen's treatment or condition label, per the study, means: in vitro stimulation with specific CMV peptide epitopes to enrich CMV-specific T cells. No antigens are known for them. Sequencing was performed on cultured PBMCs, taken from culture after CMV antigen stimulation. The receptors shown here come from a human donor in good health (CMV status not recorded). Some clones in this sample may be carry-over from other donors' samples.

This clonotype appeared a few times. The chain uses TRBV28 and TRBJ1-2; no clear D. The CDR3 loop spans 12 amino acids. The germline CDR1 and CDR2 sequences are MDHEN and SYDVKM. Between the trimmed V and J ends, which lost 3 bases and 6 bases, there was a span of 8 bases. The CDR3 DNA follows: TGTGCCAGCAGTTTCCGTAGCCATGGCTACACCTTC. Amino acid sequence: CASSFRSHGYTF.

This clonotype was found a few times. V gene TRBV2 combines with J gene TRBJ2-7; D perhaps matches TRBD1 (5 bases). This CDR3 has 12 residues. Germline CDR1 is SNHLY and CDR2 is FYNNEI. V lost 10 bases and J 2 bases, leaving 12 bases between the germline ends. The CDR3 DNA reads TGTGCCACCACAGGCCGTACCTACGAGCAGTACTTC. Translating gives CATTGRTYEQYF.

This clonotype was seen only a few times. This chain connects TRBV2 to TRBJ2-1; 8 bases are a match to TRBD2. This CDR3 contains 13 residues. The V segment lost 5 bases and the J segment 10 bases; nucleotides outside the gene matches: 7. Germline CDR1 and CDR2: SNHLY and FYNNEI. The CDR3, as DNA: TGTGCCAGCAGTAGCGGGAGTGGATGGGAGCAGTTCTTC. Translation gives CASSSGSGWEQFF.

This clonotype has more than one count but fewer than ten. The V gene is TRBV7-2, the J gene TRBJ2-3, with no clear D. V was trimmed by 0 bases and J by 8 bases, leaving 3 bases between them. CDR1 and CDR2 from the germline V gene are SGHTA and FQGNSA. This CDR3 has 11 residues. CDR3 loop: CASSLAGTQYF. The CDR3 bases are TGTGCCAGCAGCTTAGCGGGTACGCAGTATTTT. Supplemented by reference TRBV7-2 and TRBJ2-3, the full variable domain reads GAGVSQSPSNKVTEKGKDVELRCDPISGHTALYWYRQSLGQGLEFLIYFQGNSAPDKSGLPSDRFSAERTGGSVSTLTIQRTQQEDSAVYLCASSLAGTQYFGPGTRLTVL.

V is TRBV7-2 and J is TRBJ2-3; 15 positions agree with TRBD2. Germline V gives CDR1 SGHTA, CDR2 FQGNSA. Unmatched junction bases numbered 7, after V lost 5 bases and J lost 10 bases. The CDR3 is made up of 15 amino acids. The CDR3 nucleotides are TGTGCCAGCAGCCCCAGGACTAGCGGGAGGGTTGCGCAGTATTTT. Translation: CASSPRTSGRVAQYF.

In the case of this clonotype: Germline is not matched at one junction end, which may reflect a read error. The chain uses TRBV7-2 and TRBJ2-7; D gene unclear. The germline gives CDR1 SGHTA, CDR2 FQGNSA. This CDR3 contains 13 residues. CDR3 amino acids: CASSLGPSDEQYF. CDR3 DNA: TGTGCCAGCAGCTTAGGACCCTCCGACGAGCAGTACTTC.

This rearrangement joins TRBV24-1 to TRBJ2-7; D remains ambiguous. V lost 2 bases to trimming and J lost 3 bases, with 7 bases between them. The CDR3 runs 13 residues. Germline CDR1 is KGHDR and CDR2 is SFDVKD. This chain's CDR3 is CATSDSGYYEQYF. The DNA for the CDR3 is TGTGCCACCAGTGATTCGGGCTACTACGAGCAGTACTTC.

The CDR3 coding sequence is TGCAGTGCTAGTCAAATCCACATCTCGGGCAATCAGCCCCAGCATTTT. It encodes CSASQIHISGNQPQHF. The chain recombines TRBV20-1 with TRBJ1-5; D unresolved. Germline V gives CDR1 DFQATT, CDR2 SNEGSKA (reference sequence). Trimming pared 3 bases from V and 2 bases from J, leaving 17 bases between. CDR3 length: 16 amino acids.

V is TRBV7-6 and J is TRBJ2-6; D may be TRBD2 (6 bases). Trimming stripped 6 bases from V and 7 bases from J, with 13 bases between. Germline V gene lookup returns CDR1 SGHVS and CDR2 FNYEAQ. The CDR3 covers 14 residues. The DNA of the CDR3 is TGTGCCAGCAGGTTGGAGGGTTTAGCCAACGTCCTGACTTTC. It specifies CASRLEGLANVLTF. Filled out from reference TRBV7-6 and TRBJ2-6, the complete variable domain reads GAGVSQSPRYKVTKRGQDVALRCDPISGHVSLYWYRQALGQGPEFLTYFNYEAQQDKSGLPNDRFSAERPEGSISTLTIQRTEQRDSAMYRCASRLEGLANVLTFGAGSRLTVL.

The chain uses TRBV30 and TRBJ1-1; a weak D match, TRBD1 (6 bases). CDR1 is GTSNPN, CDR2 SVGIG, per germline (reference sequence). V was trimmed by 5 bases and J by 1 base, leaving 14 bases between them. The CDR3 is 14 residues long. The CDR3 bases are TGTGCCTGGCCCGAATCGACAGGGAACACTGAAGCTTTCTTT. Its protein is CAWPESTGNTEAFF. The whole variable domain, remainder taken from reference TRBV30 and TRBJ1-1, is SQTIHQWPATLVQPVGSPLSLECTVEGTSNPNLYWYRQAAGRGLQLLFYSVGIGQISSEVPQNLSASRPQDRQFILSSKKLLLSDSGFYLCAWPESTGNTEAFFGQGTRLTVV.

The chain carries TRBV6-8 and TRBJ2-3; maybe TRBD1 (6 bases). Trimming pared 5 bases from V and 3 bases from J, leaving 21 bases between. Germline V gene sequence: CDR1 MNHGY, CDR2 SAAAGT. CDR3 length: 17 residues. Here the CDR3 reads CASSPTPGALVTDTQYF. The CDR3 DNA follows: TGTGCCAGCAGTCCAACCCCAGGGGCCCTTGTAACAGATACGCAGTATTTT.

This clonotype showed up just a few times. The DNA of the CDR3 is TGTGCCAGCCAGGGGTGGAGTAACACTGAAGCTTTCTTT. It specifies CASQGWSNTEAFF. The J gene is TRBJ1-1, the V gene TRBV6-2 or TRBV6-3, with D possibly being TRBD1 (6 bases). CDR1 MNHEY and CDR2 SVGEGT come from the germline V gene. Trimming took off 8 bases at V and 2 bases at J, with 12 bases between the two ends. This CDR3 has 13 amino acids.

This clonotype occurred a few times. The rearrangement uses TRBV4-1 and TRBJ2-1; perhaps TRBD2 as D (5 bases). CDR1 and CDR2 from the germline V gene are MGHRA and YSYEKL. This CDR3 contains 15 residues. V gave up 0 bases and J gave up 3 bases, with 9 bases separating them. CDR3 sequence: CASSQDWGVYNEQFF. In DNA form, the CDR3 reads TGCGCCAGCAGCCAAGATTGGGGAGTCTACAATGAGCAGTTCTTC.

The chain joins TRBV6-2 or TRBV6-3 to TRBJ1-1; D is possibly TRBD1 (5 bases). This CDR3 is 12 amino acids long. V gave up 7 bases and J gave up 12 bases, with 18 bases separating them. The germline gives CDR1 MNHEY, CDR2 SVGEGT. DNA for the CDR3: TGTGCCAGCAACCTATTAATGGGACGAACTTTCTTT. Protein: CASNLLMGRTFF.

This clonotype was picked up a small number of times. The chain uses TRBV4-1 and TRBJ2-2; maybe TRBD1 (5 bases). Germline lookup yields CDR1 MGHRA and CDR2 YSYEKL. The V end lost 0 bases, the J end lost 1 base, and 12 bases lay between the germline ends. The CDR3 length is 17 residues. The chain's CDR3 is CASSQDRQGWNTGELFF. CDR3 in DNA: TGCGCCAGCAGCCAAGACCGCCAGGGTTGGAACACCGGGGAGCTGTTTTTT.

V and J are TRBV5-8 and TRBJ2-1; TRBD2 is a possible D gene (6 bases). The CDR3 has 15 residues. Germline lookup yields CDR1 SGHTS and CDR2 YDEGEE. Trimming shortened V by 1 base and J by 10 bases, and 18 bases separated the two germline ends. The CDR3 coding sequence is TGTGCCAGCAGCTTGTATCGCGGGGATCCCAGGGAGCAGTTCTTC. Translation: CASSLYRGDPREQFF. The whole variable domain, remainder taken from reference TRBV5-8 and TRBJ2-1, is EAGVTQSPTHLIKTRGQQATLRCSPISGHTSVYWYQQALGLGLQFLLWYDEGEERNRGNFPPRFSGRQFPNYSSELNVNALELEDSALYLCASSLYRGDPREQFFGPGTRLTVL.

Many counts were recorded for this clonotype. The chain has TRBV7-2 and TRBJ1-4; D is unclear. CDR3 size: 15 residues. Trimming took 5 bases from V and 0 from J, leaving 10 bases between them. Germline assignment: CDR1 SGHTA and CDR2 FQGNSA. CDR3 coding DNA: TGTGCCAGCAGCCCCAGCAGAACAACTAATGAAAAACTGTTTTTT. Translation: CASSPSRTTNEKLFF.

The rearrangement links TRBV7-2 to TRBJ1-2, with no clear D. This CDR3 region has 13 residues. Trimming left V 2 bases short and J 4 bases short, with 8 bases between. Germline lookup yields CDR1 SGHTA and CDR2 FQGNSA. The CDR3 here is CASSLLQPYGYTF. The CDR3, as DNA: TGTGCCAGCAGCTTACTACAGCCCTATGGCTACACCTTC.

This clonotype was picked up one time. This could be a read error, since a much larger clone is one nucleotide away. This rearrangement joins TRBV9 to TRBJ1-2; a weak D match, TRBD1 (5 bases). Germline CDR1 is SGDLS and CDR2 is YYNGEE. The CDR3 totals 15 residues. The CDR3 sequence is CASSRGLGSNYGYAF. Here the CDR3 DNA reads TGTGCCAGCAGCCGGGGCTTGGGGTCTAACTATGGCTACGCCTTC.

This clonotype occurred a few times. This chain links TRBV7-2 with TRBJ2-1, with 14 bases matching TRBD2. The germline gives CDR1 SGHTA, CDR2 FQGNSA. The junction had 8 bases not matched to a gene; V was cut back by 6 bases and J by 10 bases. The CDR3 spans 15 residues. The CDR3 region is CASRLGLAGDEEQFF. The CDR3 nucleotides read TGTGCCAGCAGACTGGGACTAGCGGGAGATGAGGAGCAGTTCTTC. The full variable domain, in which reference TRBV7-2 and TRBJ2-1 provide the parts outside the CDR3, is GAGVSQSPSNKVTEKGKDVELRCDPISGHTALYWYRQSLGQGLEFLIYFQGNSAPDKSGLPSDRFSAERTGGSVSTLTIQRTQQEDSAVYLCASRLGLAGDEEQFFGPGTRLTVL.